The rows below give T cell receptor beta chains drawn from one sample of a study of cytomegalovirus exposure and HLA in healthy donors. TCRdb's copy holds only in-frame clones and misses some; the assay was immunoSEQ multiplex PCR. In the table there are 150,000 to 200,000 clones, just over 75% of which are singletons. The sample taken for sequencing was PBMCs. Source of these receptors: a man aged 18 to 30 in good health and CMV-seronegative. Both conserved end residues are part of each CDR3. Fields, in order: clone size, J gene, V gene, D gene, CDR3 protein, CDR3 DNA. D genes are given only for firm matches. The size entry is marked missing in some rows and otherwise reads once, few, many or a size class.

size: -
J: TRBJ2-1
V: TRBV7-9
D: TRBD2
CDR3: CSSSLGLAGRRNEQFF
DNA: TGTTCCAGCAGCTTGGGACTAGCGGGAAGAAGGAATGAGCAGTTCTTC

size: -
J: TRBJ2-1
V: TRBV4-3
D: -
CDR3: CASSQAGVGNEQFF
DNA: TGCGCCAGCAGCCAAGCAGGGGTTGGCAATGAGCAGTTCTTC

size: -
J: TRBJ2-5
V: TRBV30
D: -
CDR3: CACGQLTGFGETQYF
DNA: TGTGCCTGCGGCCAACTAACAGGGTTTGGGGAGACCCAGTACTTC

size: -
J: TRBJ2-1
V: TRBV5-1
D: -
CDR3: CASTQQGSYNEQFF
DNA: TGCGCCAGCACCCAACAGGGTTCCTACAATGAGCAGTTCTTC

size: -
J: TRBJ2-1
V: TRBV6-1
D: TRBD1
CDR3: CASNGQGSYNEQFF
DNA: TGTGCCAGCAACGGACAGGGTTCCTACAATGAGCAGTTCTTC

size: -
J: TRBJ1-1
V: TRBV27
D: -
CDR3: CASKPDTRKPLNTEAFF
DNA: TGTGCCAGTAAGCCGGACACCCGAAAACCGTTGAACACTGAAGCTTTCTTT

size: -
J: TRBJ1-4
V: TRBV7-2
D: TRBD1
CDR3: CASSARQGGRLGEKLFF
DNA: TGTGCCAGCAGCGCACGACAGGGGGGGCGTTTAGGTGAAAAACTGTTTTTT

size: -
J: TRBJ2-5
V: TRBV4-1
D: -
CDR3: CASSARETQYF
DNA: TGCGCCAGCAGCGCCCGGGAGACCCAGTACTTC

size: few
J: TRBJ1-3
V: TRBV6-8
D: -
CDR3: CASSYPEAGNTIYF
DNA: TGTGCCAGCAGTTACCCCGAGGCCGGAAACACCATATATTTT

size: -
J: TRBJ1-1
V: TRBV11-2
D: TRBD1
CDR3: CASSRDRGDTEAFF
DNA: TGTGCCAGCAGCCGCGACAGGGGAGACACTGAAGCTTTCTTT

size: -
J: TRBJ2-1
V: TRBV9
D: TRBD1
CDR3: CASSGRGLYEQFF
DNA: TGTGCCAGCAGCGGCAGGGGGCTCTATGAGCAGTTCTTC

size: few
J: TRBJ2-5
V: TRBV7-7
D: -
CDR3: CASSLGLRQGLETQYF
DNA: TGTGCTAGCAGCTTAGGTTTGCGGCAGGGCCTCGAGACCCAGTACTTC

size: -
J: TRBJ2-7
V: TRBV5-1
D: TRBD1
CDR3: CASSQGTGGSYEQYF
DNA: TGCGCCAGCAGCCAGGGGACAGGGGGCAGCTACGAGCAGTACTTC

size: few
J: TRBJ1-1
V: TRBV2
D: -
CDR3: CASSDRVRSTEAFF
DNA: TGTGCCAGCAGTGACAGGGTGAGGAGCACTGAAGCTTTCTTT

size: -
J: TRBJ2-7
V: TRBV11-2
D: -
CDR3: CASSLTGSAYEQYF
DNA: TGTGCCAGCAGCTTAACGGGTTCCGCCTACGAGCAGTACTTC

size: few
J: TRBJ2-7
V: TRBV7-9
D: -
CDR3: CASSPGWSYEQYF
DNA: TGTGCCAGCAGCCCCGGTTGGTCCTACGAGCAGTACTTC

size: -
J: TRBJ1-2
V: TRBV21-1
D: -
CDR3: CASSRVYGYTF
DNA: TGTGCCAGCAGCCGTGTATATGGCTACACCTTC

size: -
J: TRBJ2-2
V: TRBV18
D: TRBD2
CDR3: CASSPPGLADGAGELFF
DNA: TGTGCCAGCTCACCACCGGGACTAGCGGATGGGGCCGGGGAGCTGTTTTTT

size: -
J: TRBJ2-5
V: TRBV9
D: -
CDR3: CASSPRGLGAQETQYF
DNA: TGTGCCAGCAGCCCCCGCGGACTGGGAGCTCAAGAGACCCAGTACTTC